This T cell receptor (beta chain) was recovered during a study of T cell repertoires in cytomegalovirus infection (dated by TCRdb to the late 2010s). As for the study more broadly: Recently identified HLA-C-restricted CMV epitopes, whose presentation resists viral immunomodulation, were targeted by peptide stimulations together with well-studied HLA-B-restricted epitopes. Because public TCR beta signatures pointed to carriage of CMV infection together with the matching HLA type, the HLA type of each donor mattered for the analysis. Broad study findings and their caveats: In both this cohort and an independent cohort of 352 donors, the cumulative frequency of public TCR beta family members distinguished carriers of CMV infection plus the relevant HLA type. In the ex vivo response, HLA-C-restricted CMV-specific TCR beta clonotypes were dominant, and in two of eight donors the single most frequent clonotype came from this HLA-C-restricted group.

The intended sense of this specimen's treatment or condition label: in vitro stimulation with specific CMV peptide epitopes to enrich CMV-specific T cells. Sequencing was carried out with an Illumina HiSeq 1500. The raw public reads went through TCRdb reprocessing: fastp at Q25, MiXCR clone calling, in-frame beta chains kept. Identical CDR3 protein sequences are pooled into one entry, listed with their most common genes and DNA. In all, the sample holds some 920,000 distinct CDR3 sequences, and about 33% of those were seen once. The biggest ten clones account for 13% of the sample. Spanning cysteine to phenylalanine, the CDR3 consists of 15 amino acids. Kept here is only the CDR3 DNA, which spans 45 bases and is read in frame from base 1. Here V drops 2 bases and J drops 2 bases, and the junction holds 4 bases not matched to any gene. The germline V gene yields MGHRA for CDR1 and YSYEKL for CDR2. This clonotype was recorded a few times. Its cognate antigen has yet to be identified. Nothing much larger sits one base from this clone, and base qualities are not available.

The specimen comprised cultured CD8+ T cells from PBMCs, sampled from culture after CMV antigen stimulation. Recombination connected TRBV4-1 to TRBJ2-7; 9 junctional bases match TRBD2. This sequence was found in a human donor in good health (CMV status not recorded). Some clones in this sample may be carry-over from other donors' samples. The base sequence is TGCGCCAGCAGCCAACTTCGCGGGGGGGCCTACGAGCAGTACTTC. Its amino acids are CASSQLRGGAYEQYF.